A single sample is the source of the 15 T cell receptor beta chains below, sequenced in a study of T cells in Graves' hyperthyroidism and ophthalmopathy. Amplification yielded TCR beta CDR3 regions, with RNA transcripts as the source. The TCR CDR3 was amplified in a first-round RT-PCR using the HTBI primer set. TCRdb processed the multiplex PCR reads anew with MiXCR; each CDR3 protein has one entry. The sample shows about 380,000 distinct CDR3 sequences, roughly 18% of them seen only once. The specimen sequenced was blood. The receptor set was obtained from a man aged 18 to 30 with Graves' ophthalmopathy.

The chain employs TRBV5-6 and TRBJ2-2; D gene unclear. Trimming cost V 3 bases and J 1 base, with 10 bases left between them. The germline CDR1 and CDR2 sequences are SGHDT and YYEEEE. The CDR3 has 15 residues. The CDR3 bases are TGTGCCAGCAGCTCGGTTCCGCGGAACACCGGGGAGCTGTTTTTT. This gives the protein CASSSVPRNTGELFF.

This clonotype was found many times. The chain has TRBV3-1 and TRBJ2-5; tentative D call: TRBD2 (6 bases). The CDR3 runs to 15 residues. Deletions cut 1 base from V and 5 bases from J, with 14 bases between. Germline V gene data show CDR1 as LGHDT and CDR2 as YNNKEL (reference sequence). The CDR3 protein is CASSQGAGLRETQYF. The CDR3 coding sequence is TGTGCCAGCAGCCAAGGGGCGGGGCTCCGGGAGACCCAGTACTTC.

This clonotype has more than one count but fewer than ten. This chain joins TRBV11-2 and TRBJ2-5, with a weak D call TRBD1 (6 bases). The CDR3 has 14 amino acids. The germline CDR1 and CDR2 sequences are SGHAT and FQNNGV. Between the trimmed V and J ends, which lost 4 bases and 4 bases, there was a span of 13 bases. CDR3 amino acids: CASSSPFRGETQYF. The CDR3 nucleotides are TGTGCCAGCAGCTCCCCGTTCAGGGGAGAGACCCAGTACTTC.

This clonotype was observed a few times. The chain carries TRBV6-1 and TRBJ1-5; D gene ambiguous. CDR1 and CDR2 (germline): MNHNS, SASEGT. This CDR3 has 13 residues. The V end was cut by 0 bases, the J end by 7 bases, with 7 bases between. The CDR3 loop reads CASSEAANQPQHF. The CDR3 region has the DNA TGTGCCAGCAGTGAAGCGGCTAACCAGCCCCAGCATTTT.

The chain joins TRBV28 to TRBJ1-2; possibly TRBD1 for D (6 bases). V dropped 3 bases and J dropped 7 bases, with 9 bases sitting between them. Germline assignment: CDR1 MDHEN and CDR2 SYDVKM. CDR3 length: 12 amino acids. CDR3 nucleotides: TGTGCCAGCAGTTTCGCGGGGGCTGGCTACACCTTC. Encoded protein: CASSFAGAGYTF.

The CDR3 loop reads CASSLPLAGAGNEQFF. Here the CDR3 DNA reads TGTGCCAGTAGCTTACCTCTAGCGGGGGCAGGGAATGAGCAGTTCTTC. The chain is built from TRBV19 and TRBJ2-1, with 10 bases that match TRBD2. Germline CDR1 reads LNHDA; CDR2 reads SQIVND (reference sequence). V lost 6 bases, J lost 7 bases, and 12 bases stayed unmatched. This CDR3 has 16 residues.

V and J are TRBV29-1 and TRBJ2-1; D gene uncertain. Germline assignment: CDR1 SQVTM and CDR2 ANQGSEA. The CDR3 consists of 15 residues. Trimming stripped 5 bases from V and 0 bases from J, with 14 bases between. The CDR3 DNA is TGCAGCGTTCAGACTCTTAAGGGCTCCTACAATGAGCAGTTCTTC. As protein: CSVQTLKGSYNEQFF.

The J gene is TRBJ1-1, the V gene TRBV7-2; 7 bases map to TRBD1. The CDR3 length is 15 residues. The trim removed 5 bases at V and 6 bases at J, leaving 12 bases unmatched. Per the germline V gene, CDR1 is SGHTA and CDR2 is FQGNSA. The CDR3 coding sequence is TGTGCCAGCAGCCGACAGGGCGGACCCAACGCTGAAGCTTTCTTT. Amino acids: CASSRQGGPNAEAFF.

In this sample, this clonotype turned up a few times. The chain links TRBV6-2 or TRBV6-3 to TRBJ2-1; weak D call: TRBD1 (6 bases). Trimming shortened V by 6 bases and J by 3 bases, and 21 bases separated the two germline ends. CDR3 length equals 17 residues. Per germline, CDR1 MNHEY and CDR2 SVGEGT. The CDR3 sequence: CASSVNRRQGYYNEQFF. CDR3 nucleotides: TGTGCCAGCAGCGTCAACCGGCGGCAGGGGTACTACAATGAGCAGTTCTTC.

This sequence joins TRBV10-3 and TRBJ1-6, with a weak D call TRBD1 (6 bases). V was shortened by 10 bases and J by 4 bases, with 17 bases between the two germline ends. Germline V gene lookup returns CDR1 ENHRY and CDR2 SYGVKD. This CDR3 contains 15 residues. CDR3 sequence: CASQRGFRYNSPLHF. The CDR3 nucleotides are TGTGCCAGCCAGAGGGGGTTTCGTTATAATTCACCCCTCCACTTT.

This clonotype was detected once. The chain employs TRBV12-3 or TRBV12-4 and TRBJ2-7, with TRBD1 matching 9 bases. The J segment lost 0 bases and the V segment lost 5 bases, leaving 17 bases of the junction unmatched. This CDR3 is built from 19 residues. The CDR3, as DNA: TGTGCCAGCAGTGCAACCGGGACAGGGTTCACCCTGAGCTCCTACGAGCAGTACTTC. Translation: CASSATGTGFTLSSYEQYF.

This clonotype was recorded at least ten times. The chain has TRBV11-2 and TRBJ2-7; a possible D gene is TRBD2 (5 bases). V lost 0 bases and J 6 bases, leaving 15 bases between the germline ends. This CDR3 is 15 amino acids long. CDR1 and CDR2 (germline): SGHAT, FQNNGV. CDR3 bases: TGTGCCAGCAGCTTAGATGTAGGACTTACGCGCGAGCAGTACTTC. Protein sequence: CASSLDVGLTREQYF.

The chain uses TRBV7-9 and TRBJ2-5; D is unresolved. The CDR3 contains 12 residues. V lost 2 bases, J lost 5 bases, and 6 bases lay in between. In germline, CDR1 is SEHNR, CDR2 FQNEAQ (reference sequence). DNA of the CDR3: TGTGCCAGCAGCTTAAAACGGGAGACCCAGTACTTC. Translated: CASSLKRETQYF.

This clonotype has at least ten counts. The chain couples TRBV6-1 to TRBJ1-1, with D uncertain. The length of the CDR3 is 12 residues. Trimming took off 6 bases at V and 1 base at J, with 6 bases between the two ends. Germline lookup yields CDR1 MNHNS and CDR2 SASEGT. CDR3 nucleotide sequence: TGTGCCAGCAGAAAACCGAACACTGAAGCTTTCTTT. This sequence encodes CASRKPNTEAFF.

This clonotype was counted at least ten times. The V and J genes are TRBV3-1 and TRBJ1-2; TRBD1 might be the D (6 bases). Germline V gene sequence: CDR1 LGHDT, CDR2 YNNKEL (reference sequence). The ends were cut back, 1 base at V and 8 bases at J, with 17 bases in the middle. The CDR3 is 15 amino acids. The CDR3 DNA reads as TGTGCCAGCAGCCAAGGGTTAGCAGGGGCAGGGGGCTACACCTTC. This gives the protein CASSQGLAGAGGYTF.